Following are 24 T cell receptor beta chains from one sample sequenced in a study of blood T cells in healthy people across ages. The second PCR ran about 6 to 12 cycles with a sample-barcoded 5' primer and J-beta primers. TCRdb independently ran MiXCR on the 5' RACE reads; one entry per CDR3 protein. Among about 510,000 distinct CDR3 sequences, 27% were seen once, and the ten largest hold approximately 3.7%. The same specimen was also included in a second study, on T cells of mothers and their children.

The specimen was blood. The receptors come from a boy younger than 10 in good health.

This clonotype was found a few times. The rearrangement uses TRBV21-1 and TRBJ2-5; the D segment call TRBD1 is taken from the table without a DNA check. The DNA end is more similar to TRBJ2-1, so the J call may be wrong. TRBV21-1 is a recognized pseudogene. CDR3 length equals 15 residues. CDR3 in DNA: TGTGCCAGCAGCAAAATGCCCCTAAGGGGCAATGAGCAGTTCTTC. It is translated as CASSKMPLRGNEQFF.

As concerns this clonotype: A read error may produce the germline difference seen at one junction end. The J gene is TRBJ2-1, the V gene TRBV20-1; 12 bases fit TRBD1. The germline gives CDR1 DFQATT, CDR2 SNEGSKA (reference sequence). This CDR3 spans 19 amino acids. CDR3 in DNA: TGCAGTGCTAGAGATCCGACGCGAGGGGGACAGGGGGCGAGAGAGACCCAGTGCTTC. Protein sequence: CSARDPTRGGQGARETQCF.

This clonotype was counted at least ten times. This chain joins TRBV20-1 and TRBJ2-7; D is ambiguous. This CDR3 spans 11 amino acids. CDR1 DFQATT and CDR2 SNEGSKA come from the germline V gene (reference sequence). V dropped 1 base and J dropped 4 bases, with 5 bases sitting between them. The DNA for the CDR3 is TGCAGTGCTAGAGGCAGTTACGAGCAGTACTTC. Translated: CSARGSYEQYF.

There are a few counts of this clonotype. The rearrangement joins TRBV29-1 to TRBJ2-2; a weak D match, TRBD1 (6 bases). Germline loops: CDR1 SQVTM, CDR2 ANQGSEA. Trimming cost V 7 bases and J 0 bases, with 18 bases left between them. CDR3 length: 16 amino acids. The CDR3 sequence is CSATDGTPSNTGELFF. CDR3 coding DNA: TGCAGCGCCACGGACGGGACACCCTCGAACACCGGGGAGCTGTTTTTT.

This clonotype was seen at least ten times. V is TRBV7-2 and J is TRBJ1-2, with D maybe TRBD1 (5 bases). CDR1 is SGHTA and CDR2 is FQGNSA in the germline V gene. The CDR3 is 14 residues long. Trimming left V 5 bases short and J 4 bases short, with 14 bases between. The CDR3 loop reads CASSRDGDFYGYTF. In DNA form, the CDR3 reads TGTGCCAGCAGCCGGGACGGGGACTTCTATGGCTACACCTTC. Filled out from reference TRBV7-2 and TRBJ1-2, the complete variable domain reads GAGVSQSPSNKVTEKGKDVELRCDPISGHTALYWYRQSLGQGLEFLIYFQGNSAPDKSGLPSDRFSAERTGGSVSTLTIQRTQQEDSAVYLCASSRDGDFYGYTFGSGTRLTVV.

This clonotype showed up many times. This rearrangement joins TRBV10-3 to TRBJ1-2; D not certain. The germline V and J ends were trimmed by 6 bases and 1 base, with 12 bases remaining between them. This CDR3 contains 14 residues. CDR1 is ENHRY and CDR2 is SYGVKD in the germline V gene. The CDR3 here is CAISPGELNYGYTF. CDR3 sequence (DNA): TGTGCCATCAGCCCCGGGGAACTTAACTATGGCTACACCTTC.

The chain links TRBV5-1 to TRBJ2-3; a possible D gene is TRBD1 (6 bases). CDR3 length: 15 residues. Germline values: CDR1 SGHRS, CDR2 YFSETQ. The V and J ends lost 0 bases and 6 bases respectively, with 14 bases between them. Here the CDR3 reads CASSLGQQRGDTQYF. CDR3 coding DNA: TGCGCCAGCAGCTTGGGACAGCAAAGGGGGGATACGCAGTATTTT.

This clonotype appeared a few times. This CDR3 reads CASSVGSSGPYNEQFF. In nucleotides, the CDR3 is TGTGCCAGCAGCGTAGGGAGTAGCGGTCCCTACAATGAGCAGTTCTTC. The rearrangement links TRBV9 to TRBJ2-1, with a weak D call TRBD2 (6 bases). The CDR3 consists of 16 residues. The germline CDR1 and CDR2 sequences are SGDLS and YYNGEE. Deletions cut 0 bases from V and 2 bases from J, with 12 bases between.

This chain connects TRBV6-6 to TRBJ1-6; D possibly corresponds to TRBD1 (5 bases). The germline V gene encodes CDR1 MNHNY and CDR2 SVGAGI (reference sequence). This CDR3 region has 14 residues. V shed 7 bases and J shed 7 bases, with 14 bases lying between them. CDR3 DNA sequence: TGTGCCAGCAACCCTTGGGGCCAGAATTCACCCCTCCACTTT. Translation: CASNPWGQNSPLHF.

V is TRBV7-2 and J is TRBJ2-3; D remains ambiguous. Per the germline V gene, CDR1 is SGHTA and CDR2 is FQGNSA. This CDR3 contains 14 residues. V was trimmed by 1 base and J by 4 bases, leaving 9 bases between them. Written as DNA, the CDR3 is TGTGCCAGCAGCTTAGACAGTTCGGCAGATACGCAGTATTTT. Protein: CASSLDSSADTQYF.

This chain links TRBV4-1 with TRBJ2-5, with D perhaps TRBD2 (5 bases). The CDR3 loop spans 15 amino acids. The V gene lost 2 bases and the J gene lost 1 base, with 11 bases spanning the gap. The germline V gene encodes CDR1 MGHRA and CDR2 YSYEKL. CDR3 region: CASSQQEAVQETQYF. The CDR3 region has the DNA TGCGCCAGCAGCCAACAAGAAGCGGTCCAAGAGACCCAGTACTTC.

The chain carries TRBV24-1 and TRBJ1-5; weak D call: TRBD1 (5 bases). Trimming removed 5 bases from V and 9 bases from J, with 16 bases in between. The CDR3 extends over 14 amino acids. CDR1 is KGHDR, CDR2 SFDVKD, per germline. The CDR3 sequence is CATSAPNRGGPQHF. The CDR3 region has the DNA TGTGCCACCAGTGCCCCTAACCGGGGGGGGCCCCAGCATTTT.

V and J are TRBV10-1 and TRBJ2-1, with D perhaps matching TRBD2 (7 bases). The CDR3 length is 13 residues. The V gene's germline CDR1 is WNHNN and CDR2 SYGVQD (reference sequence). The V gene lost 2 bases and the J gene lost 10 bases, with 12 bases spanning the gap. DNA of the CDR3: TGCGCCAGCAGTGAGCAATGGGGGGGCGAGCAGTTCTTC. Translated: CASSEQWGGEQFF.

This clonotype was observed a few times. The chain uses TRBV12-3 or TRBV12-4 and TRBJ2-1; D is possibly TRBD2 (6 bases). CDR3 length equals 11 residues. V shed 8 bases and J shed 12 bases, with 14 bases lying between them. The CDR3 region is CASCEGRGQFF. As DNA, the CDR3 is TGTGCCAGCTGTGAAGGGCGGGGGCAGTTCTTC.

The V call is TRBV11-2, the J call TRBJ1-1, with 7 bases aligning to TRBD1. Germline CDR1 reads SGHAT; CDR2 reads FQNNGV. Trimming at V came to 4 bases and at J to 0 bases, leaving 8 bases not matched to a gene. This CDR3 comprises 16 residues. In nucleotides, the CDR3 is TGTGCCAGCAGCTCTTTCGACAGGGACATGAACACTGAAGCTTTCTTT. Translated, it gives CASSSFDRDMNTEAFF.

This clonotype occurred a few times. The V and J genes are TRBV10-2 and TRBJ2-2; D may match TRBD1 or TRBD2 (6 bases each). V gave up 6 bases and J gave up 0 bases, with 17 bases separating them. Germline CDR1 reads WSHSY; CDR2 reads SAAADI. CDR3 size: 17 residues. The CDR3 loop reads CASSLGGLATNTGELFF. Written as DNA, the CDR3 is TGCGCCAGCAGCCTAGGGGGGCTAGCCACGAACACCGGGGAGCTGTTTTTT.

V gene TRBV3-1 combines with J gene TRBJ2-5; 8 bases agree with TRBD2. The CDR3 covers 15 residues. The germline V gene has CDR1 LGHDT and CDR2 YNNKEL (reference sequence). J gave up 2 bases and V 4 bases, and 6 bases lay outside the gene matches. The CDR3 region is CASSLGLGSQETQYF. CDR3 nucleotides: TGTGCCAGCAGCCTGGGACTAGGTTCTCAAGAGACCCAGTACTTC.

A few counts support this clonotype. CDR3 loop: CASSFGQGGELFF. DNA for the CDR3: TGTGCCAGCAGCTTCGGACAGGGCGGGGAGCTGTTTTTT. This chain connects TRBV5-5 to TRBJ2-2; 8 bases are shared with TRBD1. Germline CDR1 reads SGHKS; CDR2 reads YYEKEE (reference sequence). V lost 2 bases and J lost 7; bases outside the gene matches: 1. This CDR3 spans 13 amino acids. Supplemented by reference TRBV5-5 and TRBJ2-2, the full variable domain reads DAGVTQSPTHLIKTRGQQVTLRCSPISGHKSVSWYQQVLGQGPQFIFQYYEKEERGRGNFPDRFSARQFPNYSSELNVNALLLGDSALYLCASSFGQGGELFFGEGSRLTVL.

The rearrangement uses TRBV12-3 or TRBV12-4 and TRBJ2-1, with D perhaps matching TRBD1 (6 bases). This CDR3 contains 14 residues. Trimming took off 10 bases at V and 0 bases at J, with 13 bases between the two ends. CDR3 residues: CAISQGSSYNEQFF. As DNA, the CDR3 is TGTGCCATCTCTCAGGGGAGCTCCTACAATGAGCAGTTCTTC.

This CDR3 reads CSVEGTSPRGYTF. DNA of the CDR3: TGCAGCGTTGAGGGGACGTCACCTCGCGGCTACACCTTC. V gene TRBV29-1 combines with J gene TRBJ1-2; TRBD1 is a possible D gene (5 bases). Germline assignment: CDR1 SQVTM and CDR2 ANQGSEA. The CDR3 runs to 13 residues. Trimming removed 3 bases at V and 8 bases at J, with 16 bases between.

This chain links TRBV7-9 with TRBJ2-5; 12 bases match TRBD2. Germline assignment: CDR1 SEHNR and CDR2 FQNEAQ (reference sequence). Losses at the gene ends were 5 bases for V and 5 bases for J; bases not matched to a gene: 12. This CDR3 has 17 residues. CDR3 region: CASSPRLAGEIIETQYF. CDR3 DNA: TGTGCCAGCAGCCCCAGACTAGCGGGAGAGATAATCGAGACCCAGTACTTC. The whole variable domain, filled in from reference TRBV7-9 and TRBJ2-5, reads DTGVSQNPRHKITKRGQNVTFRCDPISEHNRLYWYRQTLGQGPEFLTYFQNEAQLEKSRLLSDRFSAERPKGSFSTLEIQRTEQGDSAMYLCASSPRLAGEIIETQYFGPGTRLLVL.

The gene calls are TRBV5-1 and TRBJ2-2; D ambiguous. Trimming removed 3 bases from V and 8 bases from J, with 11 bases in between. Looked up from germline, CDR1 is SGHRS and CDR2 is YFSETQ. CDR3 length: 13 residues. This chain's CDR3 is CASSSGPLGELFF. The DNA of the CDR3 is TGCGCCAGCAGCTCAGGACCCCTAGGGGAGCTGTTTTTT.

This clonotype was found a few times. The rearrangement joins TRBV12-3 or TRBV12-4 to TRBJ2-3, with D uncertain. V shed 10 bases and J shed 6 bases, with 14 bases lying between them. The CDR3 contains 12 residues. CDR3 region: CATSRNDDTQYF. The CDR3 DNA sequence: TGTGCCACCTCGCGAAATGACGATACGCAGTATTTT.

The chain links TRBV19 to TRBJ2-7; D unclear. The CDR3 contains 15 residues. Germline V CDR1 and CDR2: LNHDA, SQIVND (reference sequence). Trimming shortened V by 5 bases and J by 4 bases, and 18 bases separated the two germline ends. CDR3: CASSASFDGVYEQYF. Here the CDR3 DNA reads TGTGCCAGTAGTGCCTCCTTTGATGGGGTGTACGAGCAGTACTTC.